Reported below is one T cell receptor beta chain. The antigen it recognizes is unknown. No base qualities exist here, and no much larger clone lies one base off it. This entry belongs to a study of vaccination and CD4 T cells after COVID-19 (dated by TCRdb to 2022 to 2024). Study-wide context: SARS-CoV-2 positivity had been established in the convalescent patients by nasal swab PCR, and mild disease was recorded in several of these patients and severe disease in one. Post-vaccine blood samples were obtained a median of approximately 74 days after the second vaccine dose, with a range of roughly 13 to 250 days. In control cultures, a CEFX viral epitope pool was used as positive control, an HIV-1 Nef peptide pool was used as negative control, or no peptide was added. The convalescent cohort comprised six males and four females, including two Hispanic individuals, seven Caucasians, two Asians and one multiracial person. For stimulating the cultures, overlapping spike peptide pools were used, derived from SARS-CoV-2 as well as from the common cold coronaviruses HCoV-NL63, HCoV-OC43 and HCoV-229E. Post-COVID blood samples from convalescent patients were collected a median of roughly 100 days after diagnosis, with a range of 35 to 161 days. Participants got two doses of the Pfizer-BioNTech BNT162b2 vaccine (n=8) or two doses of the Moderna mRNA-1273 vaccine (n=2). The spike-specific CD4+ TCR repertoire was compared before and after mRNA vaccination in approximately ten COVID-19 convalescent patients and a handful of infection-naive healthy vaccine recipients. General conclusions and limits of the study: The study included relatively few convalescent patients and did not analyze early timepoints after natural infection. In convalescent patients, nearly all vaccine-specific clones (304 of 307) were found to be mono-reactive for SARS-CoV-2 spike rather than cross-reactive with common cold coronaviruses. Although the median number of SARS-CoV-2-reactive clonotypes went up from roughly 23 after infection to 35 to 40 after vaccination, the increase was not significant. Among the post-vaccine SARS-CoV-2-reactive clones in convalescent patients, a median around 90% showed up only after vaccination, which suggests vaccine-specific priming.

The CDR1 and CDR2 encoded by the germline V gene are KGHDR and SFDVKD. Trimming removed 9 bases from V and 2 bases from J, leaving 9 bases between the germline ends. Including the terminal cysteine and phenylalanine, the CDR3 comprises 12 residues. Of all the DNA, just the CDR3 is kept, 36 bases in frame from base 1. What the treatment or condition label conveys for this sample: roughly 10-day PBMC culture with coronavirus spike peptide pools or control peptides (ViraFEST assay). The ViraFEST assay was used in the study, in which antigen-specific T cells were expanded with peptide pools and expanded clonotypes were subsequently identified by TCR sequencing. The positive SARS-CoV-2 PCR tests of the convalescent patients were dated from March to December 2020, before the Alpha, Beta and Delta variants emerged in the United States. Approximately 1.8 million PBMCs per well were cultured in IMDM with approximately 4.9% human AB serum and 8 to 10 IU/ml IL-2, plus 10 ug/ml peptide pools. On days 3 and 7, half of the culture medium was replaced with fresh IL-2-containing medium. Once the cells had been in culture for 10 days, the EasySep CD4+ T cell isolation kit was used to isolate CD4+ T cells by negative selection. Ficoll-Paque Plus gradient centrifugation was used to isolate PBMCs from whole blood, and the isolated PBMCs were then either used fresh or cryopreserved at -140C. Culture conditions were generally each tested in triplicate wells.

Libraries were built with PCR. TCR sequencing of DNA from cultured CD4+ T cells used the Oncomine TCR Beta short-read assay at the Johns Hopkins FTIC core. The QIAamp micro DNA kit was used to extract genomic DNA from the cultured CD4+ T cells. Oncomine TCR Beta libraries made from cultured CD4+ T cells were pooled using unique dual indexes and sequenced on an Illumina iSeq 100. The study's own analysis went as follows. Non-productive sequences were removed, and CDR3s not starting with C, not ending with F or W, or shorter than 7 amino acids were discarded. The MANAFEST web application was used to identify antigen-specific clonotypes by comparing peptide-stimulated wells against reference wells and other culture wells. For a clone to be called positive, the clone needed an FDR below 0.05, an odds ratio above 5, and a productive frequency above 0.1% in at least two of three replicate wells. A clonotype counted as cross-reactive if it showed significant expansion both in the SARS-CoV-2 spike wells and in at least one common cold coronavirus spike condition. Using R version 3.6.1, CDR3 homology was evaluated through Levenshtein distances (stringdist) along with unrooted phylogenetic trees (ape). TCRdb reprocessing: public reads trimmed at Q25 with fastp, clones called with MiXCR, in-frame beta chains kept. Each entry merges the rows of one CDR3 protein and shows their most common DNA and genes. The V and J calls shown here were made by TCRdb, not taken from the authors' results. Here the sample has around 12,000 distinct CDR3 sequences; approximately 50% occur a single time. The ten largest clones add up to 13% of the sample.

The clonotype was recovered from a human donor who had recovered from COVID-19. Recombination linked TRBV24-1 to TRBJ1-1; no D gene can be assigned with confidence. The sample taken for sequencing was CD4+ T cells from blood, cultured in vitro. The DNA sequence follows: TGTGCCACCCAAGCTAGCAACACTGAAGCTTTCTTT. Its protein product is CATQASNTEAFF.